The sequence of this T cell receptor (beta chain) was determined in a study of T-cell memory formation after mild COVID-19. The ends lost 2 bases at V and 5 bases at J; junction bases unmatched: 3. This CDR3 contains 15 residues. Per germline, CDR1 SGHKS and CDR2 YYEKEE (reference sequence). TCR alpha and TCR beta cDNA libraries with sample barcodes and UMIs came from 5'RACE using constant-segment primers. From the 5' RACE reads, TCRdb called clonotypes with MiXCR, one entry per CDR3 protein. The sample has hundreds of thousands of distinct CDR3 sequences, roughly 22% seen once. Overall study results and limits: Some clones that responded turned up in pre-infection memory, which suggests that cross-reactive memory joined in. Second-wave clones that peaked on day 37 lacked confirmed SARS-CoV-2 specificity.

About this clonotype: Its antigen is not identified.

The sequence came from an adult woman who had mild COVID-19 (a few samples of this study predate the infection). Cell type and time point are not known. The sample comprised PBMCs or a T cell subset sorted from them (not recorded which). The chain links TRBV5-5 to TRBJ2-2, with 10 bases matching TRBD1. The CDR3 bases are TGTGCCAGCAGCTTCGCGGGACAGGGGACCGGGGAGCTGTTTTTT. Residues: CASSFAGQGTGELFF.